The 9 T cell receptor beta chains below come from one sample, sequenced in a study of blood T cells in healthy people across ages. A second about 7 to 11 cycle PCR used barcoded and J-beta primers. TCRdb analysed the 5' RACE reads with MiXCR anew, one entry per CDR3 protein. The table lists 750,000 to 850,000 distinct CDR3 sequences, around a quarter of them singletons. These data are also associated with another study on T cells of mothers and their children.

Sequencing used blood. These receptor sequences come from a boy aged 5-17 years in good health.

This clonotype was seen a few times. The chain joins TRBV20-1 to TRBJ2-1; maybe TRBD1 (6 bases). In germline, CDR1 is DFQATT, CDR2 SNEGSKA (reference sequence). Trimming cost V 5 bases and J 5 bases, with 25 bases left between them. This CDR3 is 17 amino acids long. The CDR3 region is CSAHTGLRDLVNNEQFF. Written as DNA, the CDR3 is TGCAGTGCTCATACAGGGCTTCGGGACCTTGTAAACAATGAGCAGTTCTTC.

A few counts support this clonotype. V gene TRBV20-1 combines with J gene TRBJ2-7; 9 bases match TRBD2. V gave up 4 bases and J gave up 7 bases; unmatched junction bases: 11. This CDR3 region has 14 residues. In germline, CDR1 is DFQATT, CDR2 SNEGSKA (reference sequence). CDR3 sequence: CSATGLASSGEQYF. The CDR3 nucleotides are TGCAGTGCTACAGGACTAGCGTCCTCGGGAGAGCAGTACTTC.

This clonotype has more than one count but fewer than ten. The chain has TRBV10-3 and TRBJ2-1; TRBD2 is a possible D gene (5 bases). The V gene's germline CDR1 is ENHRY and CDR2 SYGVKD. Trimming shortened V by 0 bases and J by 8 bases, and 14 bases separated the two germline ends. This CDR3 region has 15 residues. This chain's CDR3 is CAISESRGLYDEQFF. CDR3 coding DNA: TGTGCCATCAGTGAGTCAAGAGGGCTTTATGATGAGCAGTTCTTC.

This clonotype was recorded only once. Because the CDR3 is missing its conserved closing phenylalanine or tryptophan, this is likely a read error. The chain has TRBV29-1 and TRBJ1-2; D is unresolved. The CDR3 is made up of 13 amino acids. V lost 4 bases, J lost 7 bases, and 16 bases lay in between. Germline CDR1 SQVTM, CDR2 ANQGSEA. The CDR3 spells CSVGVKGSGGYTY. The CDR3 nucleotides read TGCAGCGTTGGTGTGAAAGGTTCGGGTGGCTACACCTAC.

The V call is TRBV20-1, the J call TRBJ2-3; D perhaps matches TRBD1 (5 bases). Germline CDR1 and CDR2: DFQATT and SNEGSKA (reference sequence). Trimming took off 2 bases at V and 2 bases at J, with 8 bases between the two ends. The CDR3 is made up of 13 amino acids. The CDR3 DNA reads as TGCAGTGCTAGACCAGGGCACACAGATACGCAGTATTTT. Translated, it gives CSARPGHTDTQYF.

V and J are TRBV28 and TRBJ1-1; weak D call: TRBD1 (5 bases). Germline values: CDR1 MDHEN, CDR2 SYDVKM. The V and J ends lost 2 bases and 9 bases respectively, with 16 bases between them. The length of the CDR3 is 14 residues. CDR3 sequence reads: CASSLKSSEGKAFF. DNA of the CDR3: TGTGCCAGCAGTTTAAAGAGTAGCGAGGGGAAAGCTTTCTTT.

The chain has TRBV6-2 or TRBV6-3 and TRBJ2-1; no clear D gene. Germline assignment: CDR1 MNHEY and CDR2 SVGEGT. This CDR3 spans 13 amino acids. Trimming pared 2 bases from V and 8 bases from J, leaving 10 bases between. CDR3: CASSYLGFDEQFF. The CDR3 region has the DNA TGTGCCAGCAGTTACCTGGGATTCGATGAGCAGTTCTTC.

The CDR3 loop reads CASSLLQGMGEKLFF. The CDR3 region has the DNA TGTGCCAGCAGTTTATTACAGGGAATGGGTGAAAAACTGTTTTTT. This chain connects TRBV27 to TRBJ1-4; maybe TRBD1 (6 bases). The CDR3 runs 15 residues. Germline V lookup: CDR1 MNHEY, CDR2 SMNVEV (reference sequence). Trimming removed 1 base from V and 7 bases from J, with 13 bases in between.

This clonotype was seen only a few times. This chain joins TRBV6-1 and TRBJ2-5; possible D gene TRBD1, 5 bases. Trimming stripped 4 bases from V and 0 bases from J, with 15 bases between. Germline values: CDR1 MNHNS, CDR2 SASEGT. CDR3 length: 16 residues. As DNA, the CDR3 is TGTGCCAGCAGTGTTTTCCAGGGCATGTACCAAGAGACCCAGTACTTC. The encoded protein is CASSVFQGMYQETQYF.